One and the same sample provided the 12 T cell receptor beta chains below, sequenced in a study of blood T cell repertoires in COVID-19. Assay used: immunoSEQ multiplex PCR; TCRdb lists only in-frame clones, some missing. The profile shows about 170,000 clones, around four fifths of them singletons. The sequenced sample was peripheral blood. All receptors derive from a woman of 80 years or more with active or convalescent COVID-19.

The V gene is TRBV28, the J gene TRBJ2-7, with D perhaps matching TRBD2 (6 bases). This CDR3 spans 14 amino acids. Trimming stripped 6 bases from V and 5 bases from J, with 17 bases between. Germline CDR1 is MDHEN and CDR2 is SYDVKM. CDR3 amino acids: CASSNTRGAHEQYF. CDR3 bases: TGTGCCAGCAGCAATACCCGCGGGGCCCACGAGCAGTACTTC. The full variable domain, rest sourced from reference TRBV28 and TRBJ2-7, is DVKVTQSSRYLVKRTGEKVFLECVQDMDHENMFWYRQDPGLGLRLIYFSYDVKMKEKGDIPEGYSVSREKKERFSLILESASTNQTSMYLCASSNTRGAHEQYFGPGTRLTVT.

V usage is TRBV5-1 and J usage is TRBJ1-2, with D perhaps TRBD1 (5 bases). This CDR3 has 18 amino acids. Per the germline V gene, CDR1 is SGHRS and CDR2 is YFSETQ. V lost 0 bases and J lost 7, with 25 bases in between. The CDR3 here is CASSLAGAFGGERSGYTF. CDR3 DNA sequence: TGCGCCAGCAGCTTGGCTGGGGCATTCGGGGGGGAAAGAAGTGGCTACACCTTC.

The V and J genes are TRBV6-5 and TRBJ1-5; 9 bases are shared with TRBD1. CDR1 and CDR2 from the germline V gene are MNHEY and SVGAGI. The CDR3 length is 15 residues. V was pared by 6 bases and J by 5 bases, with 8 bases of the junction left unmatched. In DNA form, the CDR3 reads TGTGCCAGCAGGCGGACAGGGGCGTCAGATCAGCCCCAGCATTTT. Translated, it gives CASRRTGASDQPQHF.

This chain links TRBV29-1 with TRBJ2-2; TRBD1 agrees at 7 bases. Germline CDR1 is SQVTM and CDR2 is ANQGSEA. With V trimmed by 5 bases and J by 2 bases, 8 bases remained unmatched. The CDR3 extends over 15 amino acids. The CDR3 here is CSVLVTGSNTGELFF. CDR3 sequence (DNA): TGCAGCGTTTTAGTGACAGGGAGCAACACCGGGGAGCTGTTTTTT.

The CDR3 loop is CASSFGQAYAPSQQYF. CDR3 in DNA: TGTGCCAGCAGTTTCGGACAGGCCTATGCGCCCTCCCAGCAGTATTTT. J is TRBJ2-3 and V is TRBV27, with 7 bases identical to TRBD1. CDR3 size: 16 residues. Trimming cost V 3 bases and J 11 bases; bases outside gene matches: 17. Germline V gene data show CDR1 as MNHEY and CDR2 as SMNVEV (reference sequence).

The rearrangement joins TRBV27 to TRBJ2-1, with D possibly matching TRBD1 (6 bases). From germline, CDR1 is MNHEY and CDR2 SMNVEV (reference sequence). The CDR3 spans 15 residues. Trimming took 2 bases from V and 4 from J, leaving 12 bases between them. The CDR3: CASSLIQGHYNEQFF. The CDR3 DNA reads TGTGCCAGCAGTTTAATACAGGGTCATTACAATGAGCAGTTCTTC.

The DNA of the CDR3 is TGCGCCAGCAGCTTGGAGGCGGCAGCGAACACCGGGGAGCTGTTTTTT. Amino acid sequence: CASSLEAAANTGELFF. The chain employs TRBV5-1 and TRBJ2-2; no definite D call. The CDR3 spans 16 residues. V shed 0 bases and J shed 0 bases, with 9 bases lying between them. CDR1 and CDR2 (germline): SGHRS, YFSETQ.

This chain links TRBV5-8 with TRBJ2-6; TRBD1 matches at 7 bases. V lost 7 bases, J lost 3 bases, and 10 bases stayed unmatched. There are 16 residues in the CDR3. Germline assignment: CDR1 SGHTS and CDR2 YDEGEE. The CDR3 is CASGGQQIFGANVLTF. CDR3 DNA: TGTGCCAGCGGGGGACAGCAAATCTTTGGGGCCAACGTCCTGACTTTC.

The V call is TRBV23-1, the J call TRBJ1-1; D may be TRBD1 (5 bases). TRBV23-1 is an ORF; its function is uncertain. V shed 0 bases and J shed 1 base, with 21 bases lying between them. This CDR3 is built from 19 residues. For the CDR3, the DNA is TGCGCCAGCAGTCAATCGTTCTCTTGCAGGGAAAGGTCGAACACTGAAGCTTTCTTT. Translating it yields CASSQSFSCRERSNTEAFF.

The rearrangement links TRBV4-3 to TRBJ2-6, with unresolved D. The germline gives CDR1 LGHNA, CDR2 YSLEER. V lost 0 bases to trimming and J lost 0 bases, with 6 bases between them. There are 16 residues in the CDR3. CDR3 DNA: TGCGCCAGCAGCCAAGAAGCCCGCTCTGGGGCCAACGTCCTGACTTTC. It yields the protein CASSQEARSGANVLTF.

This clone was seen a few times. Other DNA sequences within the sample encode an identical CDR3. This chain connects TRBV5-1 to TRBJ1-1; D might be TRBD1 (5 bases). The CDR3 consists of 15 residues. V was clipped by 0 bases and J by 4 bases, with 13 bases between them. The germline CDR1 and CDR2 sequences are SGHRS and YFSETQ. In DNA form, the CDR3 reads TGCGCCAGCAGCTTGGCCCTCGGGGGGGGCACTGAAGCTTTCTTT. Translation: CASSLALGGGTEAFF.

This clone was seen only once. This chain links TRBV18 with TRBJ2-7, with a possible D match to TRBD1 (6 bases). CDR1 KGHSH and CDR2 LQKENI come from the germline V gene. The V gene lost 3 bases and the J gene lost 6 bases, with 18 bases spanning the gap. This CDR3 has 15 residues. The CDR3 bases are TGTGCCAGCTCACCGGTCTTCGGCAGGGGCCTCGAGCAGTACTTC. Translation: CASSPVFGRGLEQYF.